The 31 T cell receptor beta chains reported below all come from one sample, sequenced in a study of primary melanoma T cells and metastatic recurrence. The table came from immunoSEQ multiplex PCR; TCRdb's copy has only in-frame clones and leaves some out. The table has several thousand clones, 82% seen once. The sample comprised melanoma tumor tissue. These receptors all come from a human donor with melanoma.

The rearrangement joins TRBV6-8 to TRBJ1-3, with D unclear. With 2 bases removed from V and 0 bases from J, the gap between germline ends came to 5 bases. Germline CDR1 is MNHGY and CDR2 is SAAAGT. This CDR3 is 14 amino acids long. CDR3: CASSYLSSGNTIYF. DNA of the CDR3: TGTGCCAGCAGTTACCTTAGCTCTGGAAACACCATATATTTT.

This sequence joins TRBV19 and TRBJ2-1; the D gene is possibly TRBD1 (5 bases). The CDR3 is 15 residues long. V shed 3 bases and J shed 9 bases, with 18 bases lying between them. Per germline, CDR1 LNHDA and CDR2 SQIVND (reference sequence). CDR3 sequence: CASSILSQGRSEQFF. The CDR3 coding sequence is TGTGCCAGTAGTATCCTATCGCAGGGTAGGAGTGAGCAGTTCTTC.

The chain links TRBV28 to TRBJ2-5; 11 positions match TRBD2. V lost 1 base, J lost 0 bases, and 7 bases stayed unmatched. This CDR3 is 18 amino acids long. Germline V gives CDR1 MDHEN, CDR2 SYDVKM. The CDR3, as DNA: TGTGCCAGCAGTTTATCTGGGACTAGCGGTTCGTACCAAGAGACCCAGTACTTC. Translating it yields CASSLSGTSGSYQETQYF.

J is TRBJ2-6 and V is TRBV11-3, with D uncertain. The CDR3 is 14 residues long. CDR1 is SGHNT and CDR2 is YENEEA in the germline V gene. Between the trimmed V and J ends, which lost 4 bases and 0 bases, there was a span of 4 bases. The CDR3 DNA reads TGTGCCAGCAGCTCCAGCTCTGGGGCCAACGTCCTGACTTTC. Encoded protein: CASSSSSGANVLTF.

This chain uses TRBV29-1 with TRBJ2-1; 10 bases agree with TRBD1. The CDR3 contains 14 residues. CDR1 SQVTM and CDR2 ANQGSEA come from the germline V gene. Trimming took 7 bases from V and 6 from J; bases not matched to a gene: 9. The CDR3 loop reads CSAQPGTGVNEQFF. In DNA, the CDR3 is TGCAGCGCTCAACCCGGGACAGGGGTCAATGAGCAGTTCTTC.

CDR3 sequence: CASSTSTDTQYF. The CDR3, as DNA: TGTGCCAGCAGTACCAGCACAGATACGCAGTATTTT. V usage is TRBV28 and J usage is TRBJ2-3; D remains ambiguous. Per the germline V gene, CDR1 is MDHEN and CDR2 is SYDVKM. With 5 bases removed from V and 0 bases from J, the gap between germline ends came to 3 bases. The CDR3 consists of 12 residues.

This chain links TRBV6-8 with TRBJ2-7; D remains unclear. Germline CDR1 and CDR2: MNHGY and SAAAGT. The V end lost 5 bases, the J end lost 1 base, and 9 bases lay between the germline ends. This CDR3 has 13 residues. This CDR3 is CASSGYLSYEQYF. CDR3 in DNA: TGTGCCAGCAGTGGCTACCTATCCTACGAGCAGTACTTC.

This clone has just one count. The CDR3: CASSLNGQPQHF. The CDR3 region has the DNA TGTGCCAGCAGCCTCAACGGGCAGCCCCAGCATTTT. This chain uses TRBV28 with TRBJ1-5, with unresolved D. Germline lookup yields CDR1 MDHEN and CDR2 SYDVKM. The CDR3 extends over 12 amino acids. V lost 6 bases, J lost 7 bases, and 10 bases lay in between.

The chain uses TRBV6-8 and TRBJ1-2, with TRBD1 matching over 7 bases. Trimming cost V 5 bases and J 1 base; bases outside gene matches: 10. The CDR3 consists of 16 residues. CDR1 is MNHGY and CDR2 is SAAAGT in the germline V gene. The CDR3 loop reads CASSPPPGGVNYGYTF. The CDR3 nucleotides are TGTGCCAGCAGTCCACCCCCAGGGGGGGTTAACTATGGCTACACCTTC.

The chain joins TRBV7-6 to TRBJ2-3; possibly TRBD1 or TRBD2 for D (6 bases each). The germline V gene has CDR1 SGHVS and CDR2 FNYEAQ. The length of the CDR3 is 14 residues. V lost 3 bases and J 3 bases, leaving 10 bases between the germline ends. The DNA for the CDR3 is TGTGCCAGCAGCTTCGGGGGCAGTACAGATACGCAGTATTTT. This codes for CASSFGGSTDTQYF.

This clone was detected only a few times. V and J are TRBV7-1 and TRBJ2-5; no clear D. TRBV7-1 qualifies as an ORF whose function is uncertain. The CDR3 is 13 amino acids. V shed 4 bases and J shed 5 bases, with 11 bases lying between them. CDR3 loop: CASSLSGLETQYF. CDR3 nucleotides: TGTGCCAGCAGCTTATCCGGGTTGGAGACCCAGTACTTC.

This clone appeared a single time. The rearrangement links TRBV15 to TRBJ1-5; 10 bases are shared with TRBD1. This CDR3 comprises 15 residues. CDR1 is LNHNV and CDR2 is YYDKDF in the germline V gene (reference sequence). The CDR3 nucleotides read TGTGTCACTACGCCGGGACAGGGGTCAGATCAGCCCCAGCATTTT. Protein sequence: CVTTPGQGSDQPQHF.

This clone came up once. The chain carries TRBV11-3 and TRBJ1-1, with TRBD1 matching over 9 bases. This CDR3 comprises 16 residues. V lost 3 bases to trimming and J lost 5 bases; unmatched junction nucleotides: 10. Germline CDR1 and CDR2: SGHNT and YENEEA. In DNA, the CDR3 is TGTGCCAGCAGCTTGACGGGACAGGGCTCATGGACTGAAGCTTTCTTT. It translates to CASSLTGQGSWTEAFF.

This chain uses TRBV14 with TRBJ1-4, with 8 bases that match TRBD1. Trimming took 7 bases from V and 8 from J; bases not matched to a gene: 15. Looked up from germline, CDR1 is SGHDN and CDR2 is FVKESK. This CDR3 contains 16 residues. The CDR3 sequence is CASNGDRGASREKLFF. Here the CDR3 DNA reads TGTGCCAGCAACGGCGACAGGGGAGCATCGAGGGAAAAACTGTTTTTT.

This chain connects TRBV6-8 to TRBJ1-2; D unclear. V lost 4 bases to trimming and J lost 2 bases, with 11 bases between them. There are 14 residues in the CDR3. The germline V gene encodes CDR1 MNHGY and CDR2 SAAAGT. The CDR3 DNA follows: TGTGCCAGCAGTTGGGCCGGGGTAAACTATGGCTACACCTTC. Protein product: CASSWAGVNYGYTF.

This chain connects TRBV7-7 to TRBJ1-1; 12 bases are shared with TRBD1. From germline, CDR1 is SSHAT and CDR2 FNYEAQ (reference sequence). Trimming removed 0 bases from V and 8 bases from J; junction bases left unmatched: 16. The CDR3 is 19 residues long. DNA for the CDR3: TGTGCCAGCAGCTTAGCGGCGATTGGGACAGGGGGCCGTATATGGGAAGCTTTCTTT. Translating gives CASSLAAIGTGGRIWEAFF.

The J gene is TRBJ1-5, the V gene TRBV7-1, with D possibly matching TRBD1 (6 bases). TRBV7-1 is classed as an ORF, of uncertain function. The CDR3 spans 13 residues. Trimming pared 4 bases from V and 10 bases from J, leaving 14 bases between. CDR3 DNA sequence: TGTGCCAGCAGCTTATCTTGGACAGAACCCCAGCATTTT. Amino acid sequence: CASSLSWTEPQHF.

J is TRBJ1-5 and V is TRBV6-8; D remains ambiguous. Trimming removed 2 bases at V and 2 bases at J, with 13 bases between. This CDR3 has 16 residues. CDR1 is MNHGY, CDR2 SAAAGT, per germline. CDR3 sequence (DNA): TGTGCCAGCAGTTACCGAGACAACGTGGGCAATCAGCCCCAGCATTTT. The encoded protein is CASSYRDNVGNQPQHF.

This clone showed up just a few times. The CDR3 loop reads CASSLKQGLAEGYEQYF. Written as DNA, the CDR3 is TGTGCCAGCAGCTTAAAGCAGGGACTAGCGGAGGGCTACGAGCAGTACTTC. V gene TRBV11-3 combines with J gene TRBJ2-7; TRBD2 matches 11 bases. The germline V gene has CDR1 SGHNT and CDR2 YENEEA. V shed 2 bases and J 3 bases; nucleotides not matched to a gene: 9. The CDR3 contains 17 residues.

V is TRBV6-8 and J is TRBJ1-1; D is unresolved. This CDR3 contains 17 residues. Germline-derived CDR1 and CDR2 are MNHGY and SAAAGT. V was cut by 5 bases and J by 1 base, with 20 bases left in between. The CDR3 is CASSILHAMWGNTEAFF. As DNA, the CDR3 is TGTGCCAGCAGTATACTACACGCCATGTGGGGGAACACTGAAGCTTTCTTT.

The chain links TRBV28 to TRBJ2-7; 8 nucleotides agree with TRBD2. The length of the CDR3 is 16 residues. With V trimmed by 3 bases and J by 5 bases, 12 bases remained unmatched. The germline V gene encodes CDR1 MDHEN and CDR2 SYDVKM. The CDR3 is CASSLAGGDSYDEQYF. CDR3 bases: TGTGCCAGCAGTTTGGCGGGGGGCGACTCTTATGACGAGCAGTACTTC.

The chain employs TRBV11-3 and TRBJ1-5; D remains ambiguous. The CDR3 extends over 17 amino acids. The V and J ends lost 5 bases and 0 bases respectively, with 17 bases between them. Germline lookup yields CDR1 SGHNT and CDR2 YENEEA. CDR3: CASSPLPAPNSNQPQHF. Here the CDR3 DNA reads TGTGCCAGCAGCCCCCTTCCCGCCCCCAATAGCAATCAGCCCCAGCATTTT.

The chain has TRBV5-1 and TRBJ2-2, with D unclear. V shed 4 bases and J shed 3 bases, with 13 bases lying between them. The CDR3 has 15 residues. Looked up from germline, CDR1 is SGHRS and CDR2 is YFSETQ. CDR3 in amino acids: CASSTAVGHTGELFF. CDR3 DNA: TGCGCCAGCAGCACCGCGGTAGGGCACACCGGGGAGCTGTTTTTT.

The genes are TRBV5-1 and TRBJ1-3, with 7 nucleotides matching TRBD1. This CDR3 is 14 amino acids long. With V trimmed by 4 bases and J by 8 bases, 9 bases remained unmatched. Germline V CDR1 and CDR2: SGHRS, YFSETQ. CDR3 in amino acids: CASSPSTGTDTIYF. In DNA form, the CDR3 reads TGCGCCAGCAGCCCCTCGACAGGGACGGACACCATATATTTT.

The chain carries TRBV6-8 and TRBJ1-5, with TRBD1 matching 8 bases. V was pared by 6 bases and J by 5 bases, with 6 bases of the junction left unmatched. Germline assignment: CDR1 MNHGY and CDR2 SAAAGT. The CDR3 length is 14 residues. The CDR3 DNA sequence: TGTGCCAGCAGGGGCAGGGGGCGCGATCAGCCCCAGCATTTT. This codes for CASRGRGRDQPQHF.

This chain uses TRBV29-1 with TRBJ1-1, with D possibly matching TRBD1 (5 bases). CDR1 and CDR2 (germline): SQVTM, ANQGSEA. Between the trimmed V and J ends, which lost 6 bases and 7 bases, there was a span of 15 bases. The CDR3 has 12 residues. This chain's CDR3 is CSVTVGLGEAFF. In DNA, the CDR3 is TGCAGCGTCACCGTGGGGCTGGGTGAAGCTTTCTTT.

The gene calls are TRBV4-1 and TRBJ2-1; D perhaps matches TRBD2 (5 bases). The CDR3 totals 18 residues. Trimming removed 2 bases from V and 6 bases from J, with 23 bases in between. Germline V gene data show CDR1 as MGHRA and CDR2 as YSYEKL. The DNA of the CDR3 is TGCGCCAGCAGCCAAATAGGGCTAAGAGGGTTAAGTCCCAATGAGCAGTTCTTC. As protein: CASSQIGLRGLSPNEQFF.

The chain joins TRBV11-3 to TRBJ2-3, with D unresolved. V was cut by 6 bases and J by 0 bases, with 10 bases left in between. The CDR3 has 14 amino acids. The germline V gene encodes CDR1 SGHNT and CDR2 YENEEA. This CDR3 is CASRITGSTDTQYF. DNA of the CDR3: TGTGCCAGCAGAATCACCGGGAGCACAGATACGCAGTATTTT.

This sequence joins TRBV29-1 and TRBJ2-1; the match to TRBD2 covers 14 bases. V was pared by 6 bases and J by 12 bases, with 10 bases of the junction left unmatched. CDR3 length: 14 residues. Per the germline V gene, CDR1 is SQVTM and CDR2 is ANQGSEA. CDR3 coding DNA: TGCAGCGTCCTTAGAGGGACTAGCGGGAGTTCGCAGTTCTTC. As protein: CSVLRGTSGSSQFF.

This chain joins TRBV6-8 and TRBJ1-5; D perhaps matches TRBD1 (5 bases). The ends were cut back, 2 bases at V and 2 bases at J, with 7 bases in the middle. In germline, CDR1 is MNHGY, CDR2 SAAAGT. The length of the CDR3 is 14 residues. The CDR3 sequence: CASSYRTRNQPQHF. The CDR3 DNA sequence: TGTGCCAGCAGTTACAGGACACGCAATCAGCCCCAGCATTTT.

In this sample, this clone turned up a few times. The V and J genes are TRBV29-1 and TRBJ2-3, with 9 bases aligning to TRBD1. CDR3 length: 12 amino acids. V shed 6 bases and J 5 bases; nucleotides not matched to a gene: 3. The V gene's germline CDR1 is SQVTM and CDR2 ANQGSEA. The CDR3 loop reads CSVDRGRDTQYF. The CDR3 DNA is TGCAGCGTGGACAGGGGAAGAGATACGCAGTATTTT.